This T cell receptor (beta chain) appears in the sequencing data of a study of blood T cell repertoires in COVID-19. Across the study: Whether acute or convalescent, the COVID-19 samples came from the United States, Italy and Spain. The analysed material was cDNA or gDNA that came from T cells, B-cell-depleted T cells, or PBMCs.

Note on this clone: A read error may be the cause here, since a much bigger clone is one base away.

Germline V CDR1 and CDR2: SEHNR, FQNEAQ (reference sequence). Trimming stripped 2 bases from V and 9 bases from J, with 14 bases between. The CDR3 is made up of 14 amino acids. The protocol was immunoSEQ multiplex PCR, while the TCRdb copy is restricted to in-frame clones and leaves out a portion. This repertoire shows just over 300,000 clones, 85% to 90% found once; its top ten account for approximately 1.8%. The V gene is TRBV7-9, the J gene TRBJ1-5, with D possibly matching TRBD1 (6 bases). The sample was peripheral blood. This sequence originates from a woman younger than 45 with COVID-19, enrolled during active disease. The CDR3 DNA reads TGTGCCAGCAGCTTATTCGGGGGGGCCGGGCCCCAGCATTTT. Its protein product is CASSLFGGAGPQHF.